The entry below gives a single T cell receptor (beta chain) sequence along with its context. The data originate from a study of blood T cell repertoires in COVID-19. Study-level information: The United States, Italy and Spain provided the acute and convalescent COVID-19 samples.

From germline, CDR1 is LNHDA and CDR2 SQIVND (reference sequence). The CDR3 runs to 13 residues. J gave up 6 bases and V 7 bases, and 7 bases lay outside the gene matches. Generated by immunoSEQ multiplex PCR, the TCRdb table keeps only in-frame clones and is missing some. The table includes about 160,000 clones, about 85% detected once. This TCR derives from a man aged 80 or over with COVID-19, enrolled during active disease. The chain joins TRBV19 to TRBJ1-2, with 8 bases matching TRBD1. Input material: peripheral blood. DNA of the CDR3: TGTGCCAGTACCCAGGCACAGGGGGATGGCTACACCTTC. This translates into CASTQAQGDGYTF.